This T cell receptor (beta chain) derives from a study of blood T cell repertoires in COVID-19. Overall study context: The origin of the acute and convalescent COVID-19 samples was the United States, Italy and Spain. The cDNA or gDNA used as material had been derived from T cells, B-cell-depleted T cells, or PBMCs.

Germline V gene sequence: CDR1 WNHNN, CDR2 SYGVQD (reference sequence). Trimming took 8 bases from V and 12 from J, leaving 16 bases between them. The CDR3 has 12 residues. Assay: immunoSEQ multiplex PCR; the TCRdb copy retains only in-frame clones and omits some. The sample lists about 400,000 clones; 75% to 90% were seen once. The TCR originated in a woman in her thirties with acute or convalescent COVID-19. The chain couples TRBV10-1 to TRBJ1-4; D possibly corresponds to TRBD1 (6 bases). Sequencing was carried out using peripheral blood. Here the CDR3 reads CASHPNPGELFF. In nucleotides, the CDR3 is TGCGCCAGCCACCCGAACCCAGGGGAACTGTTTTTT.